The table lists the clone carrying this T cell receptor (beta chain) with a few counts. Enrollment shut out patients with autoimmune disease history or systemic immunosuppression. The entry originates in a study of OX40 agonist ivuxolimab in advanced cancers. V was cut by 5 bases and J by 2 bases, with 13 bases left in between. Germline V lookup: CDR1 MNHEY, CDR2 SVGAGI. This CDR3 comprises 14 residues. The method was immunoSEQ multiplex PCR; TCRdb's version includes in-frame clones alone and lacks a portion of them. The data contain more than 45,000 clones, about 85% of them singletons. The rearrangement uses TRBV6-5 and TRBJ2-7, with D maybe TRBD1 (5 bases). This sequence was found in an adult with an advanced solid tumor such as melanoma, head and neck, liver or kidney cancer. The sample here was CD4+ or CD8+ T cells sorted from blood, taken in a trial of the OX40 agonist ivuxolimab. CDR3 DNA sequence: TGTGCCAGCAGTGTATCCCAGGGCCCCTACGAGCAGTACTTC. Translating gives CASSVSQGPYEQYF.